The clone carrying this T cell receptor beta chain was seen only a few times. The antigen is undetermined. The genes and germline here are from mouse. The CDR3 end lies 4 residues beyond the end of the read and is filled in from the germline J gene. This sample is part of a study of CD8+ T cells in alopecia areata. Study context: Spontaneously alopecic C3H/HeJ graft donors, roughly 6-13 months old, gave skin to approximately 6-11-week-old female C3H/HeJ mice. Study-level points and caveats: Normal skin's resident alphabeta T cells are also sequenced in scalp samples. Elevated clonality characterized lesional scalp relative to normal scalp, particularly in alopecia totalis/universalis.

Investigators isolated RNA and reverse transcribed it into cDNA to act as the sequencing template. The assay was immunoSEQ multiplex PCR, and TCRdb's table has in-frame clones only and misses some. This repertoire lists some 110,000 clones without singletons; around a fifth sits in the top ten. CDR3 length: 14 amino acids. Germline CDR1 is FNHDT and CDR2 is SITEND (reference sequence). The receptor comes from a C3H/HeJ mouse with alopecia areata. Mouse strain MHC haplotype: H2-k. The chain is built from TRBV19 and TRBJ2-5, with 7 nucleotides matching TRBD1. Sequenced material: lesional skin. CDR3 DNA (partial): TGTGCCAGCAGTATAGGCCAGGGGGAAGAC. It codes for CASSIGQGED. The entire CDR3 is CASSIGQGEDTQYF.